These 26 T cell receptor beta chains originate from one sample sequenced in a study of blood T cell repertoires in COVID-19. Sequenced by immunoSEQ multiplex PCR; TCRdb stores in-frame clones only, minus some. Of about 500,000 clones listed, 85% to 90% are singletons. The sample taken for sequencing was peripheral blood. All receptors derive from a woman aged 45-65 years with COVID-19, enrolled during active disease.

The rearrangement uses TRBV6-1 and TRBJ2-1; D uncertain. Trimming left V 1 base short and J 15 bases short, with 10 bases between. From germline, CDR1 is MNHNS and CDR2 SASEGT. The CDR3 is 11 amino acids. CDR3 sequence (DNA): TGTGCCAGCAGTGAAGGATGGTACTCGTTCTTC. Protein product: CASSEGWYSFF.

The chain uses TRBV10-1 and TRBJ1-4, with D uncertain. The germline V gene encodes CDR1 WNHNN and CDR2 SYGVQD (reference sequence). The CDR3 is made up of 13 amino acids. V was shortened by 4 bases and J by 7 bases, with 10 bases between the two germline ends. The CDR3 bases are TGCGCCAGCAGTGGACGGGGTAGTGAAAAACTGTTTTTT. This codes for CASSGRGSEKLFF.

The gene calls are TRBV2 and TRBJ2-5; D not resolved. From germline, CDR1 is SNHLY and CDR2 FYNNEI. V shed 2 bases and J shed 7 bases, with 11 bases lying between them. This CDR3 comprises 13 residues. In DNA form, the CDR3 reads TGTGCCAGCAGTGAAAGCACAGTCGTGACCCAGTACTTC. Amino acid sequence: CASSESTVVTQYF.

The chain carries TRBV7-2 and TRBJ2-5; D unclear. There are 11 residues in the CDR3. CDR1 is SGHTA, CDR2 FQGNSA, per germline. Trimming left V 3 bases short and J 10 bases short, with 9 bases between. CDR3 DNA sequence: TGTGCCAGCAGCTTTTATCAGGACCAGTACTTC. Translation gives CASSFYQDQYF.

The J gene is TRBJ1-4, the V gene TRBV24-1; D is unclear. V was cut by 3 bases and J by 5 bases, with 15 bases left in between. The CDR3 has 16 residues. The germline gives CDR1 KGHDR, CDR2 SFDVKD. CDR3 sequence (DNA): TGTGCCACCAGTGATCCGCCCCACAGTCCCAATGAAAAACTGTTTTTT. It encodes CATSDPPHSPNEKLFF.

This clone was observed once. V and J are TRBV2 and TRBJ2-7, with 7 bases that match TRBD1. This CDR3 spans 15 amino acids. Germline values: CDR1 SNHLY, CDR2 FYNNEI. The J segment lost 3 bases and the V segment lost 6 bases, leaving 11 bases of the junction unmatched. The CDR3: CASSPRGQTHYEQYF. The CDR3 nucleotides read TGTGCCAGCAGCCCGAGGGGACAGACCCACTACGAGCAGTACTTC.

This chain joins TRBV3-1 (or the pseudogene TRBV3-2) and TRBJ1-2; TRBD1 matches at 7 bases. The J segment lost 7 bases and the V segment lost 10 bases, leaving 9 bases of the junction unmatched. The CDR3 runs 12 residues. CDR1 LGHDT and CDR2 YNNKEL come from the germline V gene (reference sequence). CDR3 nucleotides: TGTGCCACCGCGGGGCAGGGGGTTGGCTACACCTTC. Its protein product is CATAGQGVGYTF.

This sequence joins TRBV19 and TRBJ1-1; a possible D gene is TRBD1 (5 bases). CDR1 is LNHDA and CDR2 is SQIVND in the germline V gene (reference sequence). The CDR3 totals 14 residues. V lost 7 bases and J lost 8, with 20 bases in between. Here the CDR3 reads CASTIDLEQGEAFF. The CDR3 DNA reads TGTGCCAGTACTATCGATCTTGAGCAGGGCGAAGCTTTCTTT.

The rearrangement links TRBV6-2 or TRBV6-3 to TRBJ2-4, with 10 positions matching TRBD2. This CDR3 contains 21 residues. The germline V gene encodes CDR1 MNHEY and CDR2 SVGEGT. V shed 2 bases, J shed 0 bases, and the junction held 16 bases outside the gene matches. As DNA, the CDR3 is TGTGCCAGCAGTTACCCTCACAAACTAGCGGGGATGACTCTAGCCAAAAACATTCAGTACTTC. Residues: CASSYPHKLAGMTLAKNIQYF.

V usage is TRBV19 and J usage is TRBJ1-1; unclear D gene. Germline V gene lookup returns CDR1 LNHDA and CDR2 SQIVND (reference sequence). The CDR3 runs 18 residues. Deletions cut 2 bases from V and 0 bases from J, with 19 bases between. Written as DNA, the CDR3 is TGTGCCAGTAGTATATTTATTCGGGGAAAGATCTTGAACACTGAAGCTTTCTTT. It is translated as CASSIFIRGKILNTEAFF.

The gene calls are TRBV15 and TRBJ1-1; tentative D call: TRBD1 (5 bases). Germline CDR1 and CDR2: LNHNV and YYDKDF (reference sequence). This CDR3 region has 13 residues. Trimming took off 5 bases at V and 0 bases at J, with 7 bases between the two ends. The chain's CDR3 is CATSQGMNTEAFF. The CDR3 DNA follows: TGTGCCACCAGCCAGGGTATGAACACTGAAGCTTTCTTT.

This chain links TRBV7-3 with TRBJ1-1; maybe TRBD1 (6 bases). The CDR3 has 13 amino acids. Germline CDR1 and CDR2: SGHTA and FQGTGA. The V and J ends lost 4 bases and 4 bases respectively, with 10 bases between them. DNA of the CDR3: TGTGCCAGCAGCTCGACAGGCTTCACTGAAGCTTTCTTT. This encodes CASSSTGFTEAFF. The full variable domain, with the rest looked up from reference TRBV7-3 and TRBJ1-1, is GAGVSQTPSNKVTEKGKYVELRCDPISGHTALYWYRQSLGQGPEFLIYFQGTGAADDSGLPNDRFFAVRPEGSVSTLKIQRTERGDSAVYLCASSSTGFTEAFFGQGTRLTVV.

The chain is built from TRBV10-2 and TRBJ1-1, with 9 bases aligning to TRBD1. With 7 bases clipped from V and 4 bases from J, the junction kept 7 bases outside the gene matches. Germline CDR1 and CDR2: WSHSY and SAAADI. This CDR3 comprises 14 residues. CDR3 nucleotides: TGCGCCAGCACTCGACAGGGGGAAGGCACTGAAGCTTTCTTT. Its translation is CASTRQGEGTEAFF.

The chain joins TRBV6-5 to TRBJ2-3; possible D gene TRBD1, 5 bases. CDR1 is MNHEY and CDR2 is SVGAGI in the germline V gene. There are 15 residues in the CDR3. Deletions cut 3 bases from V and 4 bases from J, with 14 bases between. The DNA for the CDR3 is TGTGCCAGCAGTTATAGGGGAATAGCCTCAGATACGCAGTATTTT. Residues: CASSYRGIASDTQYF.

The chain is built from TRBV6-1 and TRBJ2-3, with TRBD2 matching 14 bases. The CDR3 has 18 amino acids. V shed 4 bases, J shed 2 bases, and the junction held 8 bases outside the gene matches. Germline loops: CDR1 MNHNS, CDR2 SASEGT. The CDR3 spells CASSVRGGLAGDTDTQYF. DNA of the CDR3: TGTGCCAGCAGTGTCCGAGGGGGACTAGCGGGGGACACAGATACGCAGTATTTT.

Concerning this clone itself: In the same sample, other DNA sequences code for this CDR3. The rearrangement uses TRBV5-1 and TRBJ2-2, with 7 bases that match TRBD1. After removal of 0 bases from V and 4 bases from J, the junction contained 3 bases not matched to a gene. There are 15 residues in the CDR3. Germline V gene lookup returns CDR1 SGHRS and CDR2 YFSETQ. The DNA for the CDR3 is TGCGCCAGCAGCTTGGACAGGGGTGGCACCGGGGAGCTGTTTTTT. This gives the protein CASSLDRGGTGELFF. The variable domain in full, completed from reference TRBV5-1 and TRBJ2-2, reads KAGVTQTPRYLIKTRGQQVTLSCSPISGHRSVSWYQQTPGQGLQFLFEYFSETQRNKGNFPGRFSGRQFSNSRSEMNVSTLELGDSALYLCASSLDRGGTGELFFGEGSRLTVL.

V is TRBV5-5 and J is TRBJ1-6; D is unclear. Germline assignment: CDR1 SGHKS and CDR2 YYEKEE (reference sequence). This CDR3 region has 15 residues. The V end lost 4 bases, the J end lost 6 bases, and 14 bases lay between the germline ends. CDR3 sequence: CASSRFEESNSPLHF. As DNA, the CDR3 is TGTGCCAGCAGCCGGTTCGAGGAAAGTAATTCACCCCTCCACTTT.

The chain recombines TRBV4-1 with TRBJ1-2; TRBD1 matches at 7 bases. The V gene end was trimmed by 4 bases and the J gene end by 8 bases; junction bases not matched to a gene: 10. The CDR3 consists of 14 residues. Per germline, CDR1 MGHRA and CDR2 YSYEKL. The CDR3 DNA follows: TGCGCCAGCAGCCGGACGAGGGGGCGCGACGGCTACACCTTC. This sequence encodes CASSRTRGRDGYTF.

V gene TRBV10-3 combines with J gene TRBJ1-4, with D tentatively TRBD1 (6 bases). V lost 2 bases and J lost 5, with 12 bases in between. The CDR3 is made up of 15 amino acids. The germline V gene encodes CDR1 ENHRY and CDR2 SYGVKD. The CDR3 spells CAISEQPRGNEKLFF. CDR3 in DNA: TGTGCCATCAGTGAGCAACCGAGGGGGAATGAAAAACTGTTTTTT.

The rearrangement joins TRBV24-1 to TRBJ2-1; 9 bases are shared with TRBD2. After removal of 6 bases from V and 8 bases from J, the junction contained 7 bases not matched to a gene. This CDR3 has 14 residues. CDR1 is KGHDR, CDR2 SFDVKD, per germline. The CDR3 region is CATSLAGGSDEQFF. The CDR3 coding sequence is TGTGCCACCAGTCTGGCGGGGGGGTCGGATGAGCAGTTCTTC.

The CDR3 bases are TGTGCCAGCTCACGAACAGGGGGCTATCAGCCCCAGCATTTT. Its translation: CASSRTGGYQPQHF. J is TRBJ1-5 and V is TRBV18, with 9 bases lining up with TRBD1. Germline CDR1 and CDR2: KGHSH and LQKENI. This CDR3 has 14 residues. The trim removed 4 bases at V and 5 bases at J, leaving 3 bases unmatched.

The chain uses TRBV7-3 and TRBJ2-1; D gene uncertain. CDR3 size: 12 residues. Between the trimmed V and J ends, which lost 2 bases and 8 bases, there was a span of 7 bases. Germline V lookup: CDR1 SGHTA, CDR2 FQGTGA. The CDR3 sequence is CASSLSVDEQFF. In DNA, the CDR3 is TGTGCCAGCAGCTTATCGGTCGATGAGCAGTTCTTC.

The J gene is TRBJ2-1, the V gene TRBV5-1, with 14 bases identical to TRBD2. Germline V gives CDR1 SGHRS, CDR2 YFSETQ. CDR3 length: 17 residues. V lost 2 bases to trimming and J lost 4 bases; unmatched junction nucleotides: 5. CDR3 sequence: CASSFMGLAGVYNEQFF. CDR3 bases: TGCGCCAGCAGCTTCATGGGACTAGCGGGGGTATACAATGAGCAGTTCTTC.

The J gene is TRBJ2-1, the V gene TRBV6-1, with D unclear. The germline V and J ends were trimmed by 2 bases and 0 bases, with 11 bases remaining between them. CDR3 length equals 16 residues. Per the germline V gene, CDR1 is MNHNS and CDR2 is SASEGT. The CDR3 sequence is CASSESRRLSYNEQFF. CDR3 DNA sequence: TGTGCCAGCAGTGAATCTAGGCGCCTCTCCTACAATGAGCAGTTCTTC.

V usage is TRBV28 and J usage is TRBJ1-6; TRBD1 is a possible D gene (6 bases). Per the germline V gene, CDR1 is MDHEN and CDR2 is SYDVKM. V dropped 10 bases and J dropped 7 bases, with 20 bases sitting between them. The CDR3 length is 15 residues. The CDR3 DNA follows: TGTGCCAACCATGTTATAGGACAGAAGAATTCACCCCTCCACTTT. As protein: CANHVIGQKNSPLHF.

The chain combines TRBV7-9 with TRBJ2-3; tentatively, D is TRBD2 (5 bases). The CDR3 runs 15 residues. Germline CDR1 is SEHNR and CDR2 is FQNEAQ (reference sequence). With 1 base removed from V and 6 bases from J, the gap between germline ends came to 14 bases. For the CDR3, the DNA is TGTGCCAGCAGCTTAGGGTTTCGGGAATTGGATACGCAGTATTTT. As protein: CASSLGFRELDTQYF.